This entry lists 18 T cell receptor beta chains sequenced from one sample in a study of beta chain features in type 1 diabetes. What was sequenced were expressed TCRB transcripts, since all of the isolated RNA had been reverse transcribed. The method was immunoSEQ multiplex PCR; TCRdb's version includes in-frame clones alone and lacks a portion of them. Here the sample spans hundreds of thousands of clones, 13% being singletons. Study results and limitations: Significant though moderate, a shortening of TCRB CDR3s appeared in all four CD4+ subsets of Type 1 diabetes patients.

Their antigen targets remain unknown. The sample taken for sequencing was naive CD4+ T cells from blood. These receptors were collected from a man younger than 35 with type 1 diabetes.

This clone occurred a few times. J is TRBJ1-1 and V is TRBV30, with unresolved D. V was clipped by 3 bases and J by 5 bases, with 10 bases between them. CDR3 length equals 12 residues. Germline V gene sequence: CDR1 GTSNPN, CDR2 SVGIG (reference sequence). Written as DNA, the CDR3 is TGTGCCTGGAGAGGATTTGCAACTGAAGCTTTCTTT. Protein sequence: CAWRGFATEAFF.

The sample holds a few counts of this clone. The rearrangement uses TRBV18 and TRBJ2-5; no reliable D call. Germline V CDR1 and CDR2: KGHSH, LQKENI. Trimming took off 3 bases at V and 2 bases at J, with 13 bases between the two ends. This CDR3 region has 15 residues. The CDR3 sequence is CASSPRNVPQETQYF. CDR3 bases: TGTGCCAGCTCACCCCGGAATGTACCACAAGAGACCCAGTACTTC.

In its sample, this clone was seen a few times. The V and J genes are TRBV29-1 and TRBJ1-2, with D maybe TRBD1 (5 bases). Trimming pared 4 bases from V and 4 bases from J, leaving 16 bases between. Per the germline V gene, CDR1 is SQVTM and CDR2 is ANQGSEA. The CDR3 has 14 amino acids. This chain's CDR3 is CSVGAPGQPYGYTF. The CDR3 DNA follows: TGCAGCGTTGGAGCCCCGGGGCAGCCCTATGGCTACACCTTC.

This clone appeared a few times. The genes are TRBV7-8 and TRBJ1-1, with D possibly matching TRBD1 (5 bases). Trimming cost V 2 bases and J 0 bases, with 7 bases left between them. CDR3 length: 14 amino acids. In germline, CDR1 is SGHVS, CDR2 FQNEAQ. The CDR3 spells CASSLRQMNTEAFF. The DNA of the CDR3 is TGTGCCAGCAGCTTAAGACAGATGAACACTGAAGCTTTCTTT.

The CDR3 nucleotides are TGTGCCAGCACCTATAGCGGGGGGTTGAGTGAGACCCAGTACTTC. Translating gives CASTYSGGLSETQYF. The genes are TRBV6-5 and TRBJ2-5, with 10 bases that match TRBD2. Per germline, CDR1 MNHEY and CDR2 SVGAGI. This CDR3 has 15 residues. V trimming: 7 bases; J trimming: 5 bases; junction bases outside the gene matches: 10.

CDR3 protein: CSVEPRGRLNTEAFF. The CDR3 coding sequence is TGCAGCGTTGAACCGCGGGGACGGCTGAACACTGAAGCTTTCTTT. The V gene is TRBV29-1, the J gene TRBJ1-1, with D maybe TRBD1 (5 bases). Trimming stripped 2 bases from V and 0 bases from J, with 13 bases between. The germline gives CDR1 SQVTM, CDR2 ANQGSEA. The CDR3 sequence is 15 residues long. Together with reference TRBV29-1 and TRBJ1-1, the CDR3 gives the full variable domain: SAVISQKPSRDICQRGTSLTIQCQVDSQVTMMFWYRQQPGQSLTLIATANQGSEATYESGFVIDKFPISRPNLTFSTLTVSNMSPEDSSIYLCSVEPRGRLNTEAFFGQGTRLTVV.

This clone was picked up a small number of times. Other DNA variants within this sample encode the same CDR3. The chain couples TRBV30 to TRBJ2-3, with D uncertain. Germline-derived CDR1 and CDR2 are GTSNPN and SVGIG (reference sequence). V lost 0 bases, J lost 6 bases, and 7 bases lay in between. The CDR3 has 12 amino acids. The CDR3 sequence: CAWSVSADTQYF. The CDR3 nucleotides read TGTGCCTGGAGTGTGAGCGCCGATACGCAGTATTTT.

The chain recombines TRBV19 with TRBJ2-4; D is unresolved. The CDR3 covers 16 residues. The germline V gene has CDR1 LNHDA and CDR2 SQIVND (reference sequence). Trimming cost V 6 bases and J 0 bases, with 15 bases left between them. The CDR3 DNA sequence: TGTGCCAGTAGCTTGTTGGGGTCACTAGCCAAAAACATTCAGTACTTC. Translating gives CASSLLGSLAKNIQYF.

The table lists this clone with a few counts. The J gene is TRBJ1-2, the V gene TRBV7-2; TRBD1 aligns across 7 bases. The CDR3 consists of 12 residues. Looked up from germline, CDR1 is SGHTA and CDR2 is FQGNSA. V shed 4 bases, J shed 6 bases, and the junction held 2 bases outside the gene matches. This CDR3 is CASSSQGHGYTF. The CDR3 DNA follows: TGTGCCAGCAGCTCACAGGGGCATGGCTACACCTTC.

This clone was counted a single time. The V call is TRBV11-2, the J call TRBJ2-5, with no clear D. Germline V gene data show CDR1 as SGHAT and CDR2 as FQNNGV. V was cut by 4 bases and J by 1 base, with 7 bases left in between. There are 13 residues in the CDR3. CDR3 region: CASSSQSQETQYF. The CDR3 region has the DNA TGTGCCAGCAGCTCACAGTCCCAAGAGACCCAGTACTTC.

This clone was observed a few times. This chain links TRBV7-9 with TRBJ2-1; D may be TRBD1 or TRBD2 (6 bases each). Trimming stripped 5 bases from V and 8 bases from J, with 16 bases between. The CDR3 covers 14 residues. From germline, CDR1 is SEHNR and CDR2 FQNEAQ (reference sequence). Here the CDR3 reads CASSRQAPGDEQFF. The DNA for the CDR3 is TGTGCCAGCAGCCGACAGGCCCCGGGGGATGAGCAGTTCTTC.

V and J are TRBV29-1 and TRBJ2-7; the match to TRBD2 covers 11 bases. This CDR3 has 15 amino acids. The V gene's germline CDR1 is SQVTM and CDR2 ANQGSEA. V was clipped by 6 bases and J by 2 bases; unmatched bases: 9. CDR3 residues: CSVSTGLAAAYEQYF. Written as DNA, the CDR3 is TGCAGCGTCTCGACGGGACTAGCGGCTGCCTACGAGCAGTACTTC.

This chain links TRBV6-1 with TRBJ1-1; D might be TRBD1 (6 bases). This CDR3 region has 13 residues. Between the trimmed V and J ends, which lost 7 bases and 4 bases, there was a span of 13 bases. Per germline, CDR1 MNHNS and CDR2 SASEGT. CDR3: CASMTGGGTEAFF. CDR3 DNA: TGTGCCAGCATGACAGGTGGCGGCACTGAAGCTTTCTTT.

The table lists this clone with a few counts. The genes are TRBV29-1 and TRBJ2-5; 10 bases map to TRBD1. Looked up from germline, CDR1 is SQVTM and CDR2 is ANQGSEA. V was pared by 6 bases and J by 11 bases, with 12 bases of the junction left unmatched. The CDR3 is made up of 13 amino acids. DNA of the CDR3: TGCAGCGTCTTGGACAGGGGGACTGAGGAGCAGTACTTC. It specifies CSVLDRGTEEQYF.

The CDR3 is CAWSVGAEGGYTF. DNA of the CDR3: TGTGCCTGGAGTGTAGGGGCCGAGGGTGGCTACACCTTC. V is TRBV30 and J is TRBJ1-2, with D maybe TRBD1 (5 bases). Germline CDR1 GTSNPN, CDR2 SVGIG (reference sequence). This CDR3 has 13 amino acids. Trimming pared 0 bases from V and 7 bases from J, leaving 12 bases between.

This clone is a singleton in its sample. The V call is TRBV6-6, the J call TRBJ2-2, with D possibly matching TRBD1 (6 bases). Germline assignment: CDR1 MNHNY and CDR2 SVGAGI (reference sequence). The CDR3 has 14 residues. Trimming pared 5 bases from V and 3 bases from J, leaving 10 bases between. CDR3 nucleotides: TGTGCCAGCAGTGACAGGCCGGACACCGGGGAGCTGTTTTTT. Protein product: CASSDRPDTGELFF.

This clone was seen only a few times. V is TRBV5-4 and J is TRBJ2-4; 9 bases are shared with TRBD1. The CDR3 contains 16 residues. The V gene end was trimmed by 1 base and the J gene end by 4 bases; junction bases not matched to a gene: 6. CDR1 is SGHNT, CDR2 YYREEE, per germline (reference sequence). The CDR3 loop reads CASSLFRGQGKNIQYF. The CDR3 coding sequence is TGTGCCAGCAGCTTGTTCCGAGGACAGGGGAAAAACATTCAGTACTTC. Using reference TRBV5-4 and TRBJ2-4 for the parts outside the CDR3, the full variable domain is ETGVTQSPTHLIKTRGQQVTLRCSSQSGHNTVSWYQQALGQGPQFIFQYYREEENGRGNFPPRFSGLQFPNYSSELNVNALELDDSALYLCASSLFRGQGKNIQYFGAGTRLSVL.

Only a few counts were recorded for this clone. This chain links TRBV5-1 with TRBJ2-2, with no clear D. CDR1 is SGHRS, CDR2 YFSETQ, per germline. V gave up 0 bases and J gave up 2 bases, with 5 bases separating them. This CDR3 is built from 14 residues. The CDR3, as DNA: TGCGCCAGCAGCTTGGGGCATAACACCGGGGAGCTGTTTTTT. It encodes CASSLGHNTGELFF.